The source of this TCR beta chain is a study of blood T cell repertoires in COVID-19. Original methodology: Nucleated cell number was recorded as an estimate derived from reference gene primer amplification. Assay: immunoSEQ multiplex PCR; the TCRdb copy retains only in-frame clones and omits some. That table furnishes V, J and clone size, whereas the DNA furnished D and trimming. This table holds around 140,000 clones, 75% to 90% found once. Germline V gives CDR1 DFQATT, CDR2 SNEGSKA (reference sequence). This CDR3 comprises 14 residues. Unmatched junction bases numbered 5, after V lost 3 bases and J lost 6 bases.

Sequenced: peripheral blood. The receptor comes from a woman aged 45-65 years with acute or convalescent COVID-19. The chain has TRBV20-1 and TRBJ2-1, with 10 bases that match TRBD2. The CDR3 nucleotides read TGCAGTGCTAGTACCGGGACTAGCGCCAATGAGCAGTTCTTC. Amino acid sequence: CSASTGTSANEQFF.